What follows describes a single T cell receptor (beta chain). The same CDR3 can be traced to other DNA sequences in this sample. The record originates from a study of blood T cell repertoires in COVID-19. The germline V and J ends were trimmed by 5 bases and 5 bases, with 15 bases remaining between them. The V gene's germline CDR1 is SEHNR and CDR2 FQNEAQ (reference sequence). This CDR3 has 14 residues. The repertoire was sequenced with immunoSEQ multiplex PCR; TCRdb's copy has only in-frame clones and lacks some. The sample holds under 200,000 clones; approximately 80% are singletons and the top ten take 0.9% to 0.95%.

Source material: peripheral blood. This receptor was taken from a man in his 60s with COVID-19, enrolled during active disease. The chain is built from TRBV7-9 and TRBJ1-1; weak D call: TRBD1 (6 bases). CDR3 residues: CASSPSGGGTEAFF. DNA of the CDR3: TGTGCCAGCAGCCCCTCGGGGGGCGGGACTGAAGCTTTCTTT.